The 15 T cell receptor beta chains given below trace back to one sample, sequenced in a study of blood T cells in healthy people across ages. Alongside a J-beta primer mix, a sample-barcoded 5' primer served in a second PCR lasting about 7 to 11 cycles. TCRdb passed the 5' RACE reads through MiXCR, listing each CDR3 protein once. Seen here are around 990,000 distinct CDR3 sequences, under 40% observed once, and the top ten hold around 13%. Sequencing was carried out using blood. Receptors were obtained from a man aged 18 to 30 in good health.

The V gene is TRBV29-1, the J gene TRBJ2-7; possibly TRBD1 for D (7 bases). CDR3 length: 16 residues. Germline CDR1 and CDR2: SQVTM and ANQGSEA. Trimming took off 1 base at V and 0 bases at J, with 16 bases between the two ends. This CDR3 is CSVEGWRGQFSYEQYF. CDR3 coding DNA: TGCAGCGTTGAAGGGTGGCGGGGACAGTTCTCCTACGAGCAGTACTTC.

The table lists this clonotype with a few counts. The chain joins TRBV20-1 to TRBJ1-2, with TRBD1 matching 7 bases. The CDR3 is made up of 14 amino acids. J gave up 4 bases and V 6 bases, and 11 bases lay outside the gene matches. Germline V lookup: CDR1 DFQATT, CDR2 SNEGSKA (reference sequence). The CDR3 protein is CSAPEDRSGYGYTF. CDR3 nucleotide sequence: TGCAGTGCCCCTGAGGACAGGTCCGGCTATGGCTACACCTTC.

Remarks on this clonotype: Relative to the germline gene, one junction end is altered; a read error may explain this. This chain links TRBV12-3 or TRBV12-4 with TRBJ1-1, with a possible D match to TRBD1 (5 bases). The CDR3 has 15 amino acids. CDR3 amino acids: CAGSLEQGANTEAFF. Written as DNA, the CDR3 is TGTGCCGGCAGTTTAGAGCAGGGCGCGAACACTGAAGCTTTCTTT.

In its sample, this clonotype was seen a few times. V gene TRBV2 combines with J gene TRBJ2-6, with D perhaps matching TRBD2 (6 bases). Germline loops: CDR1 SNHLY, CDR2 FYNNEI. This CDR3 has 16 residues. Trimming removed 4 bases at V and 0 bases at J, with 10 bases between. CDR3 in DNA: TGTGCCAGCAGTGCGCGGGGAAACTCTGGGGCCAACGTCCTGACTTTC. It specifies CASSARGNSGANVLTF. Drawing the rest from reference TRBV2 and TRBJ2-6, the complete variable domain is EPEVTQTPSHQVTQMGQEVILRCVPISNHLYFYWYRQILGQKVEFLVSFYNNEISEKSEIFDDQFSVERPDGSNFTLKIRSTKLEDSAMYFCASSARGNSGANVLTFGAGSRLTVL.

A few counts support this clonotype. The V gene is TRBV20-1, the J gene TRBJ1-5, with 9 bases aligning to TRBD1. CDR3 size: 14 residues. From germline, CDR1 is DFQATT and CDR2 SNEGSKA (reference sequence). V lost 7 bases, J lost 2 bases, and 6 bases stayed unmatched. CDR3 in amino acids: CSGLQGAGNQPQHF. In DNA form, the CDR3 reads TGCAGTGGCCTACAGGGGGCTGGCAATCAGCCCCAGCATTTT.

The chain couples TRBV25-1 to TRBJ2-1; D may be TRBD2 (6 bases). Germline CDR1 reads MGHDK; CDR2 reads SYGVNS. This CDR3 comprises 15 residues. V lost 3 bases to trimming and J lost 1 base, with 10 bases between them. CDR3 DNA: TGTGCCAGCAGTGAGGCGGGGACTTCCTACAATGAGCAGTTCTTC. This sequence encodes CASSEAGTSYNEQFF.

The chain is built from TRBV24-1 and TRBJ2-7; tentatively, D is TRBD1 or TRBD2 (5 bases each). V dropped 4 bases and J dropped 0 bases, with 15 bases sitting between them. This CDR3 has 16 residues. Germline V gene sequence: CDR1 KGHDR, CDR2 SFDVKD. This CDR3 reads CATSDPGTSSSYEQYF. The CDR3 DNA reads TGTGCCACCAGTGACCCTGGGACGTCCAGCTCCTACGAGCAGTACTTC.

This clonotype was recorded a few times. The chain carries TRBV5-1 and TRBJ2-3; 9 bases fit TRBD2. Per germline, CDR1 SGHRS and CDR2 YFSETQ. With V trimmed by 4 bases and J by 4 bases, 13 bases remained unmatched. This CDR3 has 17 amino acids. CDR3 in DNA: TGCGCCAGCAGCATGCACCTCCGGACTAGCGCTCCAGATACGCAGTATTTT. This codes for CASSMHLRTSAPDTQYF. The whole variable domain, remainder taken from reference TRBV5-1 and TRBJ2-3, is KAGVTQTPRYLIKTRGQQVTLSCSPISGHRSVSWYQQTPGQGLQFLFEYFSETQRNKGNFPGRFSGRQFSNSRSEMNVSTLELGDSALYLCASSMHLRTSAPDTQYFGPGTRLTVL.

This chain uses TRBV6-2 or TRBV6-3 with TRBJ2-2, with 10 bases matching TRBD2. Germline CDR1 and CDR2: MNHEY and SVGEGT. V shed 6 bases, J shed 1 base, and the junction held 8 bases outside the gene matches. This CDR3 is built from 17 residues. CDR3 residues: CASSAVAGGMNTGELFF. The CDR3 bases are TGTGCCAGCAGCGCGGTAGCGGGGGGCATGAACACCGGGGAGCTGTTTTTT.

The chain couples TRBV19 to TRBJ2-2; TRBD1 matches 7 bases. This CDR3 has 16 amino acids. CDR1 and CDR2 (germline): LNHDA, SQIVND (reference sequence). The junction had 9 bases not matched to a gene; V was cut back by 5 bases and J by 3 bases. The CDR3 nucleotides read TGTGCCAGTAGTGTCGCAGGGGGAATGGACACCGGGGAGCTGTTTTTT. Its protein product is CASSVAGGMDTGELFF.

Worth noting for this clonotype: Mismatch with germline at one junction end may stem from a read error. This rearrangement joins TRBV28 to TRBJ1-1, with a tentative D call TRBD1 (5 bases). The CDR3 totals 10 residues. Germline CDR1 is MDHEN and CDR2 is SYDVKM. The CDR3 spells CWGGWAEAFF. CDR3 sequence (DNA): TGCTGGGGGGGGTGGGCTGAAGCTTTCTTT.

The chain joins TRBV4-1 to TRBJ2-7; TRBD1 agrees at 9 bases. J gave up 3 bases and V 3 bases, and 3 bases lay outside the gene matches. The CDR3 spans 14 residues. Per germline, CDR1 MGHRA and CDR2 YSYEKL. CDR3 DNA: TGCGCCAGCAGCCAGGGACAGGGCCACTACGAGCAGTACTTC. Its translation: CASSQGQGHYEQYF.

V is TRBV10-3 and J is TRBJ2-7; D not resolved. V lost 3 bases to trimming and J lost 3 bases, with 3 bases between them. CDR3 length equals 11 residues. Germline-derived CDR1 and CDR2 are ENHRY and SYGVKD. The CDR3 loop is CAISEYYEQYF. Here the CDR3 DNA reads TGTGCCATCAGTGAATACTACGAGCAGTACTTC.

The chain has TRBV12-5 and TRBJ2-7; perhaps TRBD1 as D (5 bases). Per the germline V gene, CDR1 is LGHNT and CDR2 is FRNRAP. V lost 3 bases and J lost 6, with 12 bases in between. The CDR3 loop spans 13 amino acids. DNA of the CDR3: TGTGCTAGTGGTTTCGACAGTTCTGGCGAGCAGTACTTC. It yields the protein CASGFDSSGEQYF.

This clonotype was counted a few times. The CDR3 nucleotides read TGTGCCAGCAGCTTGGAGAAGCGGGGGGGAACAGATACGCAGTATTTT. This sequence encodes CASSLEKRGGTDTQYF. The V gene is TRBV5-4, the J gene TRBJ2-3, with 10 bases lining up with TRBD2. Germline CDR1 reads SGHNT; CDR2 reads YYREEE (reference sequence). The CDR3 runs 16 residues. V was pared by 0 bases and J by 3 bases, with 4 bases of the junction left unmatched.